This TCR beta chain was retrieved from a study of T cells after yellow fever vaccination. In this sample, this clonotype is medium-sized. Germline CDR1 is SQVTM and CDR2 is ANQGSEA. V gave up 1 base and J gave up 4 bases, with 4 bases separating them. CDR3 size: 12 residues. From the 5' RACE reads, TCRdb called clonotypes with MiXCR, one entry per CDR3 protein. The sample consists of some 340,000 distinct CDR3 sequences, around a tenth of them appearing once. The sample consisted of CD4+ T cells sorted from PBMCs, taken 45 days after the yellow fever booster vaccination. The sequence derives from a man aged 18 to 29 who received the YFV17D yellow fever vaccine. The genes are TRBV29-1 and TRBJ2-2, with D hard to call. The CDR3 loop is CSVEGGTGELFF. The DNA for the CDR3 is TGCAGCGTTGAAGGGGGCACCGGGGAGCTGTTTTTT.